A selection of T cell receptor beta chains follows, all from one sample in a study of blood T cell repertoires in COVID-19. Clones were sequenced by immunoSEQ multiplex PCR, and TCRdb holds only the in-frame ones, with some missing. This sample has some 210,000 clones, with around 82% found just once. The sequenced material came from PBMCs or T cells enriched from blood (not recorded which). These TCRs come from a man between 25 and 39 years old with acute COVID-19. The CDR3 runs from the conserved cysteine through the conserved F or W. A D gene is named only where the DNA matches it firmly. Part of the rows lack a size; the others show once, few, many or a class for expanded clones.

J	D	length	V	size	DNA	CDR3
TRBJ2-4	-	11	TRBV12-3/TRBV12-4	-	TGTGCCAGCAGTCCTAAAAACATTCAGTACTTC	CASSPKNIQYF
TRBJ2-5	TRBD1	18	TRBV5-5	-	TGTGCCAGCAGCCAACTATACCGGGACAGGGTGACCCAAGAGACCCAGTACTTC	CASSQLYRDRVTQETQYF
TRBJ1-1	-	15	TRBV9	-	TGTGCCAGCAGCCCAGGTGGAGGGCCGAACACTGAAGCTTTCTTT	CASSPGGGPNTEAFF
TRBJ2-1	TRBD2	15	TRBV6-5	-	TGTGCCAGCAGTCTGGGGGGGGGTTCCTACAATGAGCAGTTCTTC	CASSLGGGSYNEQFF
TRBJ1-4	TRBD1	14	TRBV6-6	few	TGTGCCAGCAGTTACTCAGGGGGCGATGAAAAACTGTTTTTT	CASSYSGGDEKLFF
TRBJ2-7	-	16	TRBV11-2	many	TGTGCCAGCAGCTTAGTTTCGGGTAACGGAGCCTACGAGCAGTACTTC	CASSLVSGNGAYEQYF
TRBJ2-7	TRBD1	14	TRBV10-3	-	TGTGCCATCAGGGGGGACAGGTCTGCCTACGAGCAGTACTTC	CAIRGDRSAYEQYF
TRBJ2-6	TRBD1	20	TRBV12-5	-	TGTGCTAGTGGTCAGACCCAGTTCCCGGGACAGCTCTCTGGGGCCAACGTCCTGACTTTC	CASGQTQFPGQLSGANVLTF
TRBJ2-7	TRBD1	15	TRBV12-5	-	TGTGCTAGTGGCCCGGGACAGGGGTATCTCTACGAGCAGTACTTC	CASGPGQGYLYEQYF
TRBJ2-5	-	14	TRBV7-9	-	TGTGCCAGCAGCTCAGGACTGGTCCAAGAGACCCAGTACTTC	CASSSGLVQETQYF
TRBJ1-1	TRBD1	14	TRBV6-5	-	TGTGCCAGCAGCCGGGACAGGGGGCGTACTGAAGCTTTCTTT	CASSRDRGRTEAFF
TRBJ1-1	-	18	TRBV21-1	few	TGTGCCAGCAGCAAAGTTTATAGAAGGGGCAGATCCTTGACTGAAGCTTTCTTT	CASSKVYRRGRSLTEAFF
TRBJ1-3	TRBD1	16	TRBV7-9	-	TGTGCCAGCAGCCTCGGACAGGGAAGGGCTGGAAACACCATATATTTT	CASSLGQGRAGNTIYF
TRBJ2-3	-	10	TRBV9	-	TGTGCCAGCAGCGTTCCTCCGCAGTATTTT	CASSVPPQYF
TRBJ2-1	-	16	TRBV19	-	TGTGCCAGTAGTATAGTCAAGACAGCCCCGGGCAATGAGCAGTTCTTC	CASSIVKTAPGNEQFF
TRBJ2-4	TRBD1	19	TRBV9	-	TGTGCCAGCAGCGTACCCCCGGTTGCGCGACAGGGAACGGACGACATTCAGTACTTC	CASSVPPVARQGTDDIQYF